Listed below are T cell receptor beta chains from one sample, sequenced in a study of shared clonotypes between healthy human individuals. Using immunoSEQ multiplex PCR, the repertoire was profiled, and TCRdb retains in-frame clones only, with some absent. The data hold approximately 1.5 million clones, with 98% to 99% observed a single time. Sequences were obtained from naive CD4+ T cells sorted from blood. Every receptor here comes from a man between 25 and 39 years old in good health. Both conserved end residues are part of each CDR3. The order of the fields is D gene, V gene, clone size, J gene, CDR3 length, CDR3 protein, CDR3 DNA. D genes are given only for firm matches. Clone size is not always given. Where it is, it says once, few, many or a class for expanded clones.

D gene: TRBD1
V gene: TRBV18
clone size: .
J gene: TRBJ1-1
CDR3 length: 14
CDR3 protein: CASSPGQGGAEAFF
CDR3 DNA: TGTGCCAGCTCACCGGGACAGGGAGGCGCTGAAGCTTTCTTT

D gene: TRBD1
V gene: TRBV27
clone size: .
J gene: TRBJ2-5
CDR3 length: 14
CDR3 protein: CASSLTGGLETQYF
CDR3 DNA: TGTGCCAGCAGTTTGACAGGGGGCTTGGAGACCCAGTACTTC

D gene: .
V gene: TRBV5-1
clone size: .
J gene: TRBJ2-5
CDR3 length: 15
CDR3 protein: CASRAEPFSGETQYF
CDR3 DNA: TGCGCCAGCAGAGCGGAACCCTTCTCGGGAGAGACCCAGTACTTC

D gene: .
V gene: TRBV18
clone size: .
J gene: TRBJ2-7
CDR3 length: 14
CDR3 protein: CASSPWADSYEQYF
CDR3 DNA: TGTGCCAGCTCACCATGGGCGGACTCCTACGAGCAGTACTTC

D gene: .
V gene: TRBV5-6
clone size: .
J gene: TRBJ2-7
CDR3 length: 13
CDR3 protein: CASSFRPDIKQYF
CDR3 DNA: TGTGCCAGCAGCTTCCGACCGGACATCAAGCAGTACTTC

D gene: TRBD1
V gene: TRBV18
clone size: .
J gene: TRBJ2-7
CDR3 length: 16
CDR3 protein: CASSPPGQGVSYEQYF
CDR3 DNA: TGTGCCAGCTCACCACCGGGGCAGGGGGTATCGTACGAGCAGTACTTC

D gene: TRBD2
V gene: TRBV18
clone size: .
J gene: TRBJ2-5
CDR3 length: 18
CDR3 protein: CASSPGRLAGGRWETQYF
CDR3 DNA: TGTGCCAGCTCACCGGGCCGACTAGCGGGAGGGCGATGGGAGACCCAGTACTTC

D gene: .
V gene: TRBV2
clone size: .
J gene: TRBJ1-1
CDR3 length: 17
CDR3 protein: CARGGAARRGLNTEAFF
CDR3 DNA: TGTGCCAGGGGTGGCGCGGCTAGGCGCGGCCTGAACACTGAAGCTTTCTTT

D gene: .
V gene: TRBV6-5
clone size: .
J gene: TRBJ1-1
CDR3 length: 13
CDR3 protein: CASSYDRISEAFF
CDR3 DNA: TGTGCCAGCAGTTACGACAGGATAAGTGAAGCTTTCTTT

D gene: .
V gene: TRBV15
clone size: .
J gene: TRBJ1-5
CDR3 length: 15
CDR3 protein: CATSRDKGGHQPQHF
CDR3 DNA: TGTGCCACCAGCAGAGATAAGGGCGGACATCAGCCCCAGCATTTT

D gene: .
V gene: TRBV29-1
clone size: .
J gene: TRBJ2-7
CDR3 length: 13
CDR3 protein: CSVLGESSYEQYF
CDR3 DNA: TGCAGCGTGTTGGGGGAGAGCTCCTACGAGCAGTACTTC

D gene: TRBD2
V gene: TRBV14
clone size: .
J gene: TRBJ2-7
CDR3 length: 14
CDR3 protein: CASSVAGGTYEQYF
CDR3 DNA: TGTGCCAGCAGCGTAGCGGGAGGAACCTACGAGCAGTACTTC

D gene: TRBD1
V gene: TRBV5-5
clone size: .
J gene: TRBJ2-7
CDR3 length: 15
CDR3 protein: CASSSHGTGGYEQYF
CDR3 DNA: TGTGCCAGCAGCTCTCACGGGACAGGTGGCTACGAGCAGTACTTC

D gene: TRBD1
V gene: TRBV5-1
clone size: .
J gene: TRBJ2-5
CDR3 length: 15
CDR3 protein: CASSSPDRVQETQYF
CDR3 DNA: TGCGCCAGCAGTTCACCAGACAGGGTTCAGGAGACCCAGTACTTC

D gene: .
V gene: TRBV7-3
clone size: .
J gene: TRBJ1-1
CDR3 length: 15
CDR3 protein: CASSSPEEGTTEAFF
CDR3 DNA: TGTGCCAGCAGCTCCCCGGAGGAAGGTACCACTGAAGCTTTCTTT

D gene: TRBD1
V gene: TRBV15
clone size: .
J gene: TRBJ2-7
CDR3 length: 13
CDR3 protein: CATSRGQGVEQYF
CDR3 DNA: TGTGCCACCAGCAGAGGACAGGGGGTCGAGCAGTACTTC

D gene: TRBD2
V gene: TRBV11-2
clone size: .
J gene: TRBJ2-1
CDR3 length: 16
CDR3 protein: CASSLRGGSANNEQFF
CDR3 DNA: TGTGCCAGCAGCCTACGGGGCGGGAGCGCGAACAATGAGCAGTTCTTC

D gene: TRBD2
V gene: TRBV18
clone size: .
J gene: TRBJ2-7
CDR3 length: 16
CDR3 protein: CASSPGTRVRQYEQYF
CDR3 DNA: TGTGCCAGCTCACCCGGGACTAGGGTCCGCCAGTACGAGCAGTACTTC

D gene: TRBD2
V gene: TRBV25-1
clone size: .
J gene: TRBJ2-1
CDR3 length: 16
CDR3 protein: CASSELGGSPYNEQFF
CDR3 DNA: TGTGCCAGCAGTGAATTAGGCGGGAGCCCCTACAATGAGCAGTTCTTC

D gene: .
V gene: TRBV7-9
clone size: .
J gene: TRBJ2-1
CDR3 length: 16
CDR3 protein: CASSYAQGSSYNEQFF
CDR3 DNA: TGTGCCAGCAGCTACGCTCAGGGGAGCTCCTACAATGAGCAGTTCTTC

D gene: .
V gene: TRBV7-2
clone size: .
J gene: TRBJ2-7
CDR3 length: 15
CDR3 protein: CASSPDPGVPYEQYF
CDR3 DNA: TGTGCCAGCAGCCCGGACCCGGGGGTCCCCTACGAGCAGTACTTC

D gene: TRBD1
V gene: TRBV7-2
clone size: .
J gene: TRBJ2-7
CDR3 length: 18
CDR3 protein: CASSSHLGGQGFSYEQYF
CDR3 DNA: TGTGCCAGCAGCTCACATTTAGGGGGACAGGGTTTTTCCTACGAGCAGTACTTC

D gene: .
V gene: TRBV14
clone size: once
J gene: TRBJ2-1
CDR3 length: 15
CDR3 protein: CASSQLGSSYNEQFF
CDR3 DNA: TGTGCCAGCAGCCAATTAGGGAGCTCCTACAATGAGCAGTTCTTC

D gene: .
V gene: TRBV7-2
clone size: .
J gene: TRBJ2-1
CDR3 length: 14
CDR3 protein: CASSRYRSLDEQFF
CDR3 DNA: TGTGCCAGCAGCCGCTACCGCAGCCTAGATGAGCAGTTCTTC

D gene: TRBD1
V gene: TRBV7-9
clone size: .
J gene: TRBJ2-7
CDR3 length: 16
CDR3 protein: CASSLGTGIAVGEQYF
CDR3 DNA: TGTGCCAGCAGCTTAGGGACAGGGATTGCCGTGGGTGAGCAGTACTTC

D gene: .
V gene: TRBV29-1
clone size: .
J gene: TRBJ1-4
CDR3 length: 13
CDR3 protein: CSALFGLGEKLFF
CDR3 DNA: TGCAGCGCCCTCTTCGGGTTGGGGGAAAAACTGTTTTTT

D gene: TRBD1
V gene: TRBV18
clone size: .
J gene: TRBJ1-3
CDR3 length: 17
CDR3 protein: CASSPVSGTASGNTIYF
CDR3 DNA: TGTGCCAGCTCACCGGTCTCCGGGACAGCGTCTGGAAACACCATATATTTT

D gene: .
V gene: TRBV7-7
clone size: .
J gene: TRBJ2-2
CDR3 length: 20
CDR3 protein: CASSRFPLTHGSANTGELFF
CDR3 DNA: TGTGCCAGCAGCCGTTTTCCCCTAACCCACGGATCCGCGAACACCGGGGAGCTGTTTTTT

D gene: TRBD2
V gene: TRBV28
clone size: .
J gene: TRBJ2-7
CDR3 length: 18
CDR3 protein: CASSLSLMLAESSYEQYF
CDR3 DNA: TGTGCCAGCAGCTTATCCCTAATGCTAGCGGAGAGCTCCTACGAGCAGTACTTC

D gene: .
V gene: TRBV4-3
clone size: .
J gene: TRBJ2-3
CDR3 length: 13
CDR3 protein: CASSQLDTDTQYF
CDR3 DNA: TGCGCCAGCAGCCAACTAGACACAGATACGCAGTATTTT

D gene: .
V gene: TRBV28
clone size: .
J gene: TRBJ2-7
CDR3 length: 13
CDR3 protein: CASSLRAVYEQYF
CDR3 DNA: TGTGCCAGCAGTTTGAGGGCCGTCTACGAGCAGTACTTC

D gene: .
V gene: TRBV7-9
clone size: once
J gene: TRBJ2-3
CDR3 length: 19
CDR3 protein: CASSLSVTGGTKRTDTQYF
CDR3 DNA: TGTGCCAGCAGCTTGTCGGTAACAGGCGGAACAAAGCGCACAGATACGCAGTATTTT

D gene: .
V gene: TRBV10-2
clone size: .
J gene: TRBJ1-1
CDR3 length: 13
CDR3 protein: CASSVSGDTEAFF
CDR3 DNA: TGCGCCAGCAGTGTATCAGGGGATACTGAAGCTTTCTTT

D gene: TRBD1
V gene: TRBV27
clone size: .
J gene: TRBJ2-7
CDR3 length: 16
CDR3 protein: CASSPQPGQGAYEQYF
CDR3 DNA: TGTGCCAGCAGTCCGCAACCGGGACAGGGGGCCTACGAGCAGTACTTC

D gene: TRBD2
V gene: TRBV5-6
clone size: .
J gene: TRBJ2-3
CDR3 length: 18
CDR3 protein: CASSPPYGTSGLRDTQYF
CDR3 DNA: TGTGCCAGCAGTCCCCCTTACGGGACTAGCGGCCTAAGGGATACGCAGTATTTT

D gene: .
V gene: TRBV10-3
clone size: .
J gene: TRBJ2-2
CDR3 length: 14
CDR3 protein: CAISESSRAEELFF
CDR3 DNA: TGTGCCATCAGTGAGTCGTCGAGGGCCGAGGAGCTGTTTTTT

D gene: TRBD2
V gene: TRBV27
clone size: .
J gene: TRBJ2-1
CDR3 length: 15
CDR3 protein: CASTPGGPSYNEQFF
CDR3 DNA: TGTGCCAGCACCCCGGGAGGGCCTTCCTACAATGAGCAGTTCTTC

D gene: TRBD2
V gene: TRBV29-1
clone size: .
J gene: TRBJ2-5
CDR3 length: 12
CDR3 protein: CSVYTSVETQYF
CDR3 DNA: TGCAGCGTTTATACTAGCGTGGAGACCCAGTACTTC

D gene: .
V gene: TRBV2
clone size: .
J gene: TRBJ2-1
CDR3 length: 15
CDR3 protein: CASSEHTSSYNEQFF
CDR3 DNA: TGTGCCAGCAGTGAACATACGAGCTCCTACAATGAGCAGTTCTTC

D gene: .
V gene: TRBV11-2
clone size: .
J gene: TRBJ1-5
CDR3 length: 18
CDR3 protein: CASSGAAGAAYSNQPQHF
CDR3 DNA: TGTGCCAGCAGCGGAGCAGCCGGGGCCGCGTATAGCAATCAGCCCCAGCATTTT

D gene: .
V gene: TRBV30
clone size: few
J gene: TRBJ1-2
CDR3 length: 14
CDR3 protein: CAWSSVTANYGYTF
CDR3 DNA: TGTGCCTGGAGTTCTGTAACGGCTAACTATGGCTACACCTTC

D gene: .
V gene: TRBV15
clone size: .
J gene: TRBJ1-5
CDR3 length: 15
CDR3 protein: CATSRDPRRDQPQHF
CDR3 DNA: TGTGCCACCAGCAGAGATCCAAGGCGCGATCAGCCCCAGCATTTT

D gene: TRBD1
V gene: TRBV2
clone size: once
J gene: TRBJ1-5
CDR3 length: 13
CDR3 protein: CASGTESNQPQHF
CDR3 DNA: TGTGCCAGCGGGACAGAAAGCAATCAGCCCCAGCATTTT

D gene: .
V gene: TRBV5-4
clone size: .
J gene: TRBJ2-7
CDR3 length: 16
CDR3 protein: CASSFGRRVSFAEQYF
CDR3 DNA: TGTGCCAGCAGCTTCGGGCGCAGGGTCTCCTTTGCCGAGCAGTACTTC

D gene: .
V gene: TRBV9
clone size: .
J gene: TRBJ2-1
CDR3 length: 12
CDR3 protein: CASSPTLAEQFF
CDR3 DNA: TGTGCCAGCAGCCCAACCCTAGCGGAGCAGTTCTTC

D gene: TRBD1
V gene: TRBV28
clone size: once
J gene: TRBJ2-7
CDR3 length: 15
CDR3 protein: CASSSVRQGVYEQYF
CDR3 DNA: TGTGCCAGCAGCTCGGTAAGACAGGGTGTCTACGAGCAGTACTTC

D gene: TRBD1
V gene: TRBV27
clone size: .
J gene: TRBJ1-1
CDR3 length: 16
CDR3 protein: CASSSGQSNQITEAFF
CDR3 DNA: TGTGCCAGCAGTTCGGGACAGAGCAATCAAATCACTGAAGCTTTCTTT